Each of the 21 T cell receptor beta chains below was sequenced from the same sample in a study of OX40 agonist ivuxolimab in advanced cancers. Data came from immunoSEQ multiplex PCR; TCRdb stores just in-frame clones and leaves some out. In the table there are about 85,000 clones, about 88% of which are singletons. This sample comprised CD4+ or CD8+ T cells sorted from blood, obtained in a trial of the OX40 agonist ivuxolimab. The receptor source for this set is an adult with an advanced solid tumor such as melanoma, head and neck, liver or kidney cancer.

This chain joins TRBV27 and TRBJ2-7, with D tentatively TRBD1 (8 bases). Germline V gene data show CDR1 as MNHEY and CDR2 as SMNVEV (reference sequence). The CDR3 runs to 18 residues. V gave up 5 bases and J gave up 5 bases, with 28 bases separating them. CDR3 in DNA: TGTGCCAGCAGTATGACAGGGGCGGGGGCTCCCAGGACAGACGAGCAGTACTTC. Translating gives CASSMTGAGAPRTDEQYF.

This clone appeared a single time. The V and J genes are TRBV27 and TRBJ2-5, with 12 bases matching TRBD2. The CDR3 covers 17 residues. The germline V gene encodes CDR1 MNHEY and CDR2 SMNVEV (reference sequence). Trimming cost V 5 bases and J 1 base; bases outside gene matches: 8. The CDR3 DNA follows: TGTGCCAGCAGTCCTCGGACTAGCGGGGCTATCCAAGAGACCCAGTACTTC. Translated: CASSPRTSGAIQETQYF.

The chain carries TRBV5-1 and TRBJ2-6; D is unclear. The CDR3 length is 15 residues. Trimming removed 1 base from V and 6 bases from J, with 11 bases in between. Per the germline V gene, CDR1 is SGHRS and CDR2 is YFSETQ. The CDR3 coding sequence is TGCGCCAGCAGCTTGTCCCCCCACGAGGCCAACGTCCTGACTTTC. Amino acids: CASSLSPHEANVLTF. Using reference TRBV5-1 and TRBJ2-6 for the parts outside the CDR3, the full variable domain is KAGVTQTPRYLIKTRGQQVTLSCSPISGHRSVSWYQQTPGQGLQFLFEYFSETQRNKGNFPGRFSGRQFSNSRSEMNVSTLELGDSALYLCASSLSPHEANVLTFGAGSRLTVL.

The rearrangement joins TRBV27 to TRBJ2-7; 8 positions match TRBD2. The trim removed 3 bases at V and 6 bases at J, leaving 10 bases unmatched. The CDR3 is made up of 15 amino acids. Germline loops: CDR1 MNHEY, CDR2 SMNVEV (reference sequence). The CDR3 is CASSFLAGEASEQYF. CDR3 DNA: TGTGCCAGCAGTTTTCTAGCGGGCGAAGCCTCCGAGCAGTACTTC.

The rearrangement uses TRBV30 and TRBJ1-2; TRBD1 is a possible D gene (6 bases). This CDR3 region has 15 residues. The ends were cut back, 3 bases at V and 5 bases at J, with 19 bases in the middle. Germline CDR1 is GTSNPN and CDR2 is SVGIG (reference sequence). CDR3: CAWRKPQRGGYGYTF. Here the CDR3 DNA reads TGTGCCTGGAGGAAACCCCAGCGAGGGGGGTATGGCTACACCTTC.

This sequence joins TRBV7-9 and TRBJ1-4, with D possibly being TRBD1 (6 bases). V shed 4 bases and J shed 0 bases, with 12 bases lying between them. Germline V gives CDR1 SEHNR, CDR2 FQNEAQ (reference sequence). CDR3 length: 16 residues. CDR3 sequence (DNA): TGTGCCAGCAGCTGGAAGGACAGCCCAACTAATGAAAAACTGTTTTTT. As protein: CASSWKDSPTNEKLFF.

This rearrangement joins TRBV6-1 to TRBJ1-6; TRBD1 might be the D (5 bases). There are 14 residues in the CDR3. V lost 8 bases and J lost 7, with 15 bases in between. From germline, CDR1 is MNHNS and CDR2 SASEGT. The CDR3 region has the DNA TGTGCCAGCGCTGGGGGGACGGCAAATTCACCCCTCCACTTT. Its translation: CASAGGTANSPLHF.

This rearrangement joins TRBV7-9 to TRBJ1-6; D call uncertain. This CDR3 region has 12 residues. With 4 bases removed from V and 10 bases from J, the gap between germline ends came to 8 bases. Germline V lookup: CDR1 SEHNR, CDR2 FQNEAQ (reference sequence). The CDR3 region has the DNA TGTGCCAGCAGCTCTAGTCCCTCACCCCTCCACTTT. Amino acids: CASSSSPSPLHF.

The rearrangement joins TRBV27 to TRBJ2-7; D remains unclear. Germline V gene data show CDR1 as MNHEY and CDR2 as SMNVEV (reference sequence). Trimming took 4 bases from V and 2 from J, leaving 6 bases between them. The CDR3 has 12 residues. The CDR3 loop is CASSSFTYEQYF. The CDR3 region has the DNA TGTGCCAGCAGTTCCTTCACCTACGAGCAGTACTTC.

This clone was counted a few times. The chain links TRBV23-1 to TRBJ1-1, with unresolved D. TRBV23-1 is given ORF status, its function remaining uncertain. This CDR3 spans 13 amino acids. V was shortened by 6 bases and J by 3 bases, with 11 bases between the two germline ends. The CDR3: CASRTPRDTEAFF. The CDR3 DNA reads as TGCGCCAGCAGGACCCCGAGGGACACTGAAGCTTTCTTT.

The count of this clone is one. The chain joins TRBV4-2 to TRBJ1-5; D not resolved. Germline CDR1 LGHNA, CDR2 YNFKEQ. The CDR3 sequence is 14 residues long. V lost 4 bases and J lost 7, with 14 bases in between. CDR3 nucleotides: TGTGCCAGCAGCCCCGACACAAGAGGCCAGCCCCAGCATTTT. Translation gives CASSPDTRGQPQHF.

The chain couples TRBV6-5 to TRBJ1-6; no definite D call. The CDR3 length is 16 residues. The germline gives CDR1 MNHEY, CDR2 SVGAGI. V lost 2 bases, J lost 6 bases, and 14 bases lay in between. CDR3 sequence (DNA): TGTGCCAGCAGTTACGTGACTCGTCCGCTTAATTCACCCCTCCACTTT. Translating it yields CASSYVTRPLNSPLHF.

The sample holds a few counts of this clone. The genes are TRBV27 and TRBJ2-1; 11 bases map to TRBD2. Unmatched junction bases numbered 6, after V lost 4 bases and J lost 7 bases. This CDR3 region has 15 residues. The germline V gene encodes CDR1 MNHEY and CDR2 SMNVEV (reference sequence). The CDR3 bases are TGTGCCAGCAGTTCTGGGACTAGCGGCTCTAATGAGCAGTTCTTC. Its translation is CASSSGTSGSNEQFF.

The chain uses TRBV27 and TRBJ2-7; 7 nucleotides line up with TRBD2. The CDR3 length is 15 residues. V shed 4 bases, J shed 0 bases, and the junction held 6 bases outside the gene matches. Germline V gene sequence: CDR1 MNHEY, CDR2 SMNVEV (reference sequence). CDR3 region: CASSSPSGISYEQYF. DNA for the CDR3: TGTGCCAGCAGTTCCCCCAGCGGGATCTCCTACGAGCAGTACTTC.

In its sample, this clone was seen a few times. The chain links TRBV15 to TRBJ1-5; the D is unclear. CDR3 length equals 13 residues. Germline assignment: CDR1 LNHNV and CDR2 YYDKDF (reference sequence). Deletions cut 4 bases from V and 2 bases from J, with 6 bases between. The CDR3 region has the DNA TGTGCCACCAGCAAGAGGGGCAATCAGCCCCAGCATTTT. Translation gives CATSKRGNQPQHF. Looking up the rest from reference TRBV15 and TRBJ1-5 gives the full variable domain: DAMVIQNPRYQVTQFGKPVTLSCSQTLNHNVMYWYQQKSSQAPKLLFHYYDKDFNNEADTPDNFQSRRPNTSFCFLDIRSPGLGDTAMYLCATSKRGNQPQHFGDGTRLSIL.

V gene TRBV7-9 combines with J gene TRBJ2-5; D unresolved. Trimming took 4 bases from V and 1 from J, leaving 10 bases between them. The CDR3 has 14 amino acids. CDR1 is SEHNR, CDR2 FQNEAQ, per germline (reference sequence). CDR3 DNA sequence: TGTGCCAGCAGCTACTCGGGTCTCCAAGAGACCCAGTACTTC. Encoded protein: CASSYSGLQETQYF.

This chain links TRBV19 with TRBJ2-5; TRBD1 matches 7 bases. The CDR3 is 14 residues long. Unmatched junction bases numbered 3, after V lost 1 base and J lost 4 bases. Germline V CDR1 and CDR2: LNHDA, SQIVND (reference sequence). The CDR3 loop reads CASSIVQGIETQYF. Written as DNA, the CDR3 is TGTGCCAGTAGTATAGTACAGGGGATAGAGACCCAGTACTTC. The complete variable domain, with remaining parts taken from reference TRBV19 and TRBJ2-5, reads DGGITQSPKYLFRKEGQNVTLSCEQNLNHDAMYWYRQDPGQGLRLIYYSQIVNDFQKGDIAEGYSVSREKKESFPLTVTSAQKNPTAFYLCASSIVQGIETQYFGPGTRLLVL.

This chain links TRBV29-1 with TRBJ2-2; TRBD1 matches at 10 bases. The CDR3 has 14 amino acids. Germline V gives CDR1 SQVTM, CDR2 ANQGSEA. V trimming: 6 bases; J trimming: 4 bases; junction bases outside the gene matches: 5. CDR3 loop: CSVRQGAGTGELFF. The CDR3 region has the DNA TGCAGCGTAAGACAGGGGGCAGGCACCGGGGAGCTGTTTTTT.

With respect to this clone: Other DNA sequences in this specimen translate into the identical CDR3. The chain carries TRBV4-3 and TRBJ2-7, with 10 bases fitting TRBD2. V gave up 0 bases and J gave up 6 bases; unmatched junction bases: 5. The germline gives CDR1 LGHNA, CDR2 YSLEER. The CDR3 loop spans 15 amino acids. This chain's CDR3 is CASSQEPAGGGEQYF. DNA for the CDR3: TGCGCCAGCAGCCAAGAGCCAGCGGGGGGGGGCGAGCAGTACTTC.

The chain combines TRBV5-8 with TRBJ2-7, with D unresolved. The CDR3 contains 11 residues. The germline CDR1 and CDR2 sequences are SGHTS and YDEGEE. Trimming removed 2 bases at V and 6 bases at J, with 6 bases between. The CDR3 reads CASSFPREQYF. The CDR3 coding sequence is TGTGCCAGCAGCTTTCCGCGCGAGCAGTACTTC.

CDR3 bases: TGTGCCAGCAGTGACCTCCCGGGCGCGGGACTGAACACTGAAGCTTTCTTT. As protein: CASSDLPGAGLNTEAFF. This rearrangement joins TRBV27 to TRBJ1-1, with a weak D call TRBD1 (5 bases). Trimming took off 5 bases at V and 0 bases at J, with 19 bases between the two ends. The CDR3 loop spans 17 amino acids. Germline V gives CDR1 MNHEY, CDR2 SMNVEV (reference sequence).